Included here is one T cell receptor (beta chain) sequence, with context. The antigen is undetermined. The CDR3 totals 12 residues. CDR1 and CDR2 (germline): ENHRY, SYGVKD. With 10 bases removed from V and 5 bases from J, the gap between germline ends came to 15 bases. This specimen comes from a study of Graves' ophthalmopathy and Graves' hyperthyroidism. The study's findings and limits: Blood also held most thyroid clonotypes expanded above 0.001 frequency.

The authors amplified TCR beta CDR3 regions from RNA transcripts. The authors performed first-round RT-PCR with HTBI primers and then a second-round multiplex PCR. TCRdb reanalysed the multiplex PCR reads using MiXCR and keeps one entry per CDR3 protein. Of about 740,000 distinct CDR3 sequences listed, approximately 40% are singletons. The chain carries TRBV10-3 and TRBJ2-7, with D perhaps matching TRBD2 (6 bases). The receptor's source is an adult man with Graves' ophthalmopathy. The sequencing input was peripheral blood. The CDR3 spells CASREPPNEQYF. CDR3 DNA sequence: TGTGCCAGCCGGGAGCCACCTAACGAGCAGTACTTC.